A selection of T cell receptor beta chains follows, all from one sample in a study of cytotoxic CD8 clonotypes in ibrutinib-treated CLL. Assay: immunoSEQ multiplex PCR; the TCRdb copy retains only in-frame clones and omits some. This table has around 140,000 clones, 60% to 85% appearing once. This sample comprised PBMCs, obtained after 12 months of ibrutinib treatment. These receptor sequences come from a human donor with chronic lymphocytic leukemia. Each CDR3 is given with its conserved first and last residue. A D gene is named only where the DNA matches it firmly. Clone size appears in some rows only: once, few, many, or a class for an expanded clone.

v_gene: TRBV28; abundance: .; d_gene: .; j_gene: TRBJ1-4; CDR3nt: TGTGCCACCCGGCGGGGACACGGTTTCGAAGAAAAACTGTTTTTT; CDR3aa: CATRRGHGFEEKLFF
v_gene: TRBV5-1; abundance: .; d_gene: .; j_gene: TRBJ2-1; CDR3nt: TGCGCCAGCAGCTTGGACAGCTTGGGGAATGAGCAGTTCTTC; CDR3aa: CASSLDSLGNEQFF
v_gene: TRBV7-8; abundance: .; d_gene: TRBD2; j_gene: TRBJ2-7; CDR3nt: TGTGCCAGCAGCCCATTACCGGGACTAGCGGGAGAGGCGTACGAGCAGTACTTC; CDR3aa: CASSPLPGLAGEAYEQYF
v_gene: TRBV7-3; abundance: once; d_gene: .; j_gene: TRBJ1-5; CDR3nt: TGTGCCAGCAGCTTAAGTGGACCCAATCAGCCCCAGCATTTT; CDR3aa: CASSLSGPNQPQHF
v_gene: TRBV28; abundance: .; d_gene: TRBD2; j_gene: TRBJ2-7; CDR3nt: TGTGCCAGCGCTAGCGGGGGGAGCTCCTACGAGCAGTACTTC; CDR3aa: CASASGGSSYEQYF
v_gene: TRBV7-8; abundance: .; d_gene: .; j_gene: TRBJ1-1; CDR3nt: TGTGCCAGCAGCTCGGATTCCGGGACAAGCACTGAAGCTTTCTTT; CDR3aa: CASSSDSGTSTEAFF
v_gene: TRBV5-6; abundance: .; d_gene: .; j_gene: TRBJ1-1; CDR3nt: TGTGCCAGCAGAGGAGGGAACACTGAAGCTTTCTTT; CDR3aa: CASRGGNTEAFF
v_gene: TRBV2; abundance: few; d_gene: TRBD1; j_gene: TRBJ1-6; CDR3nt: TGTGCCAGCAAGGGACAGGGGGCGAATAATTCACCCCTCCACTTT; CDR3aa: CASKGQGANNSPLHF
v_gene: TRBV19; abundance: .; d_gene: .; j_gene: TRBJ1-2; CDR3nt: TGTGCCAGTAAGGACAGCCGGCTTTATGGCTACACCTTC; CDR3aa: CASKDSRLYGYTF
v_gene: TRBV4-1; abundance: once; d_gene: .; j_gene: TRBJ2-5; CDR3nt: TGCGCCAGCAGCCAAGCCGGGGACCAGTACTTC; CDR3aa: CASSQAGDQYF
v_gene: TRBV4-2; abundance: .; d_gene: .; j_gene: TRBJ1-2; CDR3nt: TGTGCCAGCAGCCAAGATTGGACGGGAGGTGGCTACACCTTC; CDR3aa: CASSQDWTGGGYTF
v_gene: TRBV11-1; abundance: .; d_gene: .; j_gene: TRBJ2-7; CDR3nt: TGTGCCAGCAGCTTATTATACGAGCAGTACTTC; CDR3aa: CASSLLYEQYF
v_gene: TRBV5-8; abundance: .; d_gene: .; j_gene: TRBJ1-3; CDR3nt: TGTGCCAGCAGCCCAGGGAGGACTGGAAACACCATATATTTT; CDR3aa: CASSPGRTGNTIYF
v_gene: TRBV7-9; abundance: once; d_gene: .; j_gene: TRBJ2-2; CDR3nt: TGTGCCAGCAGCTTGGGGGGGCAATACACCGGGGAGCTGTTTTTT; CDR3aa: CASSLGGQYTGELFF
v_gene: TRBV6-5; abundance: .; d_gene: TRBD1; j_gene: TRBJ2-7; CDR3nt: TGTGCCAGCAGATCACAGGGGCGTTACGAGCAGTACTTC; CDR3aa: CASRSQGRYEQYF
v_gene: TRBV10-3; abundance: .; d_gene: TRBD1; j_gene: TRBJ2-5; CDR3nt: TGTGCCATCAGTGTGGGGACAGGGAAAGAGACCCAGTACTTC; CDR3aa: CAISVGTGKETQYF
v_gene: TRBV4-1; abundance: .; d_gene: TRBD1; j_gene: TRBJ1-3; CDR3nt: TGCGCCAGCAGCCTATTTGGACAGGCAGACGGAAACACCATATATTTT; CDR3aa: CASSLFGQADGNTIYF
v_gene: TRBV28; abundance: .; d_gene: .; j_gene: TRBJ1-5; CDR3nt: TGTGCCAGCAGTATGAGGGGCCAGGGCCAGCCCCAGCATTTT; CDR3aa: CASSMRGQGQPQHF
v_gene: TRBV6-5; abundance: once; d_gene: .; j_gene: TRBJ2-7; CDR3nt: TGTGCCAGCAGGCCTAGTGGACAAAGGACCTACGAGCAGTACTTC; CDR3aa: CASRPSGQRTYEQYF
v_gene: TRBV15; abundance: .; d_gene: .; j_gene: TRBJ2-5; CDR3nt: TGTGCCACCAGCAGAGATAAGGCTAACGCTCAAGAGACCCAGTACTTC; CDR3aa: CATSRDKANAQETQYF
v_gene: TRBV5-5; abundance: few; d_gene: TRBD2; j_gene: TRBJ2-2; CDR3nt: TGTGCCAGCGCCCCCGGGACTAGCTTCACCGGGGAGCTGTTTTTT; CDR3aa: CASAPGTSFTGELFF
v_gene: TRBV29-1; abundance: .; d_gene: .; j_gene: TRBJ2-1; CDR3nt: TGCAGCGTTCTGCCTACTAGCTCCTACAATGAGCAGTTCTTC; CDR3aa: CSVLPTSSYNEQFF
v_gene: TRBV28; abundance: .; d_gene: TRBD2; j_gene: TRBJ2-3; CDR3nt: TGTGCCAGCACCGAGGCTAGCGGGAGCCCACCTAGCACAGATACGCAGTATTTT; CDR3aa: CASTEASGSPPSTDTQYF
v_gene: TRBV7-2; abundance: .; d_gene: .; j_gene: TRBJ2-7; CDR3nt: TGTGCCAGCAGCTTAGTAATTCAGGTTTGGGACTCCTACGAGCAGTACTTC; CDR3aa: CASSLVIQVWDSYEQYF
v_gene: TRBV6-1; abundance: .; d_gene: .; j_gene: TRBJ1-1; CDR3nt: TGTGCCAGCAGTGGGTTGGGGGCGCGGAACACTGAAGCTTTCTTT; CDR3aa: CASSGLGARNTEAFF
v_gene: TRBV7-6; abundance: .; d_gene: .; j_gene: TRBJ1-6; CDR3nt: TGTGCCAGCAGCTTAGCAGTGACAGATTCACCCCTCCACTTT; CDR3aa: CASSLAVTDSPLHF
v_gene: TRBV4-3; abundance: .; d_gene: TRBD1; j_gene: TRBJ1-1; CDR3nt: TGCGCCAGCAGCCAAGGGACAGGGGACCCAAGGAGCACTGAAGCTTTCTTT; CDR3aa: CASSQGTGDPRSTEAFF
v_gene: TRBV11-2; abundance: once; d_gene: .; j_gene: TRBJ2-1; CDR3nt: TGTGCCAGCAGCTTATTAAGGGGCCGGGATGAGCAGTTCTTC; CDR3aa: CASSLLRGRDEQFF
v_gene: TRBV5-1; abundance: .; d_gene: TRBD1; j_gene: TRBJ2-2; CDR3nt: TGCGCCAGCAGCTCGGGACAGGGGCCCGGGGAGCTGTTTTTT; CDR3aa: CASSSGQGPGELFF
v_gene: TRBV7-6; abundance: .; d_gene: TRBD1; j_gene: TRBJ2-3; CDR3nt: TGTGCCAGCACGACAGGGGGGATTAGCACAGATACGCAGTATTTT; CDR3aa: CASTTGGISTDTQYF
v_gene: TRBV5-5; abundance: .; d_gene: .; j_gene: TRBJ1-5; CDR3nt: TGTGCCAGCAGCCCGACAGTTAATAGCAATCAGCCCCAGCATTTT; CDR3aa: CASSPTVNSNQPQHF
v_gene: TRBV5-1; abundance: .; d_gene: TRBD2; j_gene: TRBJ2-3; CDR3nt: TGCGCCAGCAGCTCGACTAGCGGGAGCCCCGAAGATACGCAGTATTTT; CDR3aa: CASSSTSGSPEDTQYF
v_gene: TRBV10-3; abundance: .; d_gene: .; j_gene: TRBJ2-1; CDR3nt: TGTGCCATCAGTGGGGTTAGCGGCAATGAGCAGTTCTTC; CDR3aa: CAISGVSGNEQFF
v_gene: TRBV19; abundance: once; d_gene: TRBD1; j_gene: TRBJ1-1; CDR3nt: TGTGCCAGTAGTATAGTGCTCAGGGGGCAAGCTTTCTTT; CDR3aa: CASSIVLRGQAFF
v_gene: TRBV19; abundance: .; d_gene: TRBD2; j_gene: TRBJ2-1; CDR3nt: TGTGCCAGTAGTAGGGGACTAGCTGTTGAGCAGTTCTTC; CDR3aa: CASSRGLAVEQFF
v_gene: TRBV11-3; abundance: .; d_gene: .; j_gene: TRBJ2-2; CDR3nt: TGTGCCAGCAGCGTACGCTCGGGGTTTAACACCGGGGAGCTGTTTTTT; CDR3aa: CASSVRSGFNTGELFF
v_gene: TRBV18; abundance: .; d_gene: TRBD1; j_gene: TRBJ1-1; CDR3nt: TGTGCCAGCTCACTTTATCTGACAGGGGGGATGAACACTGAAGCTTTCTTT; CDR3aa: CASSLYLTGGMNTEAFF
v_gene: TRBV6-5; abundance: .; d_gene: .; j_gene: TRBJ1-6; CDR3nt: TGTGCCAGCAGTTATCGGGCCTCCGGTCATAATTCACCCCTCCACTTT; CDR3aa: CASSYRASGHNSPLHF
v_gene: TRBV5-3; abundance: .; d_gene: .; j_gene: TRBJ2-5; CDR3nt: TGTGCCAGAAGCCGTTCGGGGGAAGAGACCCAGTACTTC; CDR3aa: CARSRSGEETQYF
v_gene: TRBV25-1; abundance: .; d_gene: TRBD1; j_gene: TRBJ1-1; CDR3nt: TGTGCCAGCAGTGATCCATCAGGGGGCGCTTCTGAAGCTTTCTTT; CDR3aa: CASSDPSGGASEAFF
v_gene: TRBV5-1; abundance: .; d_gene: TRBD1; j_gene: TRBJ1-1; CDR3nt: TGCGCCAGCAGCCGACAGGGGTCCACTGAAGCTTTCTTT; CDR3aa: CASSRQGSTEAFF
v_gene: TRBV4-1; abundance: .; d_gene: .; j_gene: TRBJ2-3; CDR3nt: TGCGCCAGCAGCCAAGATCCTTTCGGGAGCACAGATACGCAGTATTTT; CDR3aa: CASSQDPFGSTDTQYF
v_gene: TRBV28; abundance: .; d_gene: TRBD1; j_gene: TRBJ1-2; CDR3nt: TGTGCCAGCAGTTTAGGGGGACAGGGGGCAGGAGGCTACACCTTC; CDR3aa: CASSLGGQGAGGYTF
v_gene: TRBV7-8; abundance: .; d_gene: TRBD1; j_gene: TRBJ2-7; CDR3nt: TGTGCCAGCAGCCCCCTGACAGGGGCCTACGAGCAGTACTTC; CDR3aa: CASSPLTGAYEQYF
v_gene: TRBV19; abundance: .; d_gene: TRBD1; j_gene: TRBJ2-7; CDR3nt: TGTGCCAGTAGTATAGGGACAGGGAAATCCTACGAGCAGTACTTC; CDR3aa: CASSIGTGKSYEQYF
v_gene: TRBV7-7; abundance: .; d_gene: TRBD1; j_gene: TRBJ2-5; CDR3nt: TGTGCCAGCAGCTTACTGGGGCAGGGGGCCGAGACCCAGTACTTC; CDR3aa: CASSLLGQGAETQYF
v_gene: TRBV4-2; abundance: once; d_gene: TRBD1; j_gene: TRBJ1-2; CDR3nt: TGTGCCAGCAGGAGACAGGGGGCTGGTGGCTACACCTTC; CDR3aa: CASRRQGAGGYTF
v_gene: TRBV25-1; abundance: once; d_gene: .; j_gene: TRBJ2-7; CDR3nt: TGTGCCAGCAGAGTAAGCGGGTTTTACGAGCAGTACTTC; CDR3aa: CASRVSGFYEQYF
v_gene: TRBV20-1; abundance: .; d_gene: .; j_gene: TRBJ2-7; CDR3nt: TGCAGTGCTAGCCTCCAGAGGGGGCAGTACTTC; CDR3aa: CSASLQRGQYF
v_gene: TRBV30; abundance: .; d_gene: TRBD1; j_gene: TRBJ2-7; CDR3nt: TGTGCCTTCACGGGACAGGGGGTCTCCTACGAGCAGTACTTC; CDR3aa: CAFTGQGVSYEQYF
v_gene: TRBV30; abundance: .; d_gene: .; j_gene: TRBJ1-6; CDR3nt: TGTGCCTGGCCCCAAGTAAGGGGAGATTCACCCCTCCACTTT; CDR3aa: CAWPQVRGDSPLHF
v_gene: TRBV28; abundance: .; d_gene: TRBD1; j_gene: TRBJ1-2; CDR3nt: TGTGCCAGCAGTTCCGGACAGGGGGCTTATGGCTACACCTTC; CDR3aa: CASSSGQGAYGYTF
v_gene: TRBV5-1; abundance: .; d_gene: .; j_gene: TRBJ1-1; CDR3nt: TGCGCCGGCAGCTTGTTTTCAGGGACGGGCACTGAAGCTTTCTTT; CDR3aa: CAGSLFSGTGTEAFF
v_gene: TRBV18; abundance: .; d_gene: .; j_gene: TRBJ2-6; CDR3nt: TGTGCCAGCTCACCACCGAAAGGGCTCTCTGGGGCCAACGTCCTGACTTTC; CDR3aa: CASSPPKGLSGANVLTF
v_gene: TRBV19; abundance: .; d_gene: .; j_gene: TRBJ1-1; CDR3nt: TGTGCCAGTAGAAGGACAGTGAACACTGAAGCTTTCTTT; CDR3aa: CASRRTVNTEAFF
v_gene: TRBV7-9; abundance: .; d_gene: .; j_gene: TRBJ2-7; CDR3nt: TGTGCCAGCAGATTACTCGGGAGTTACGAGCAGTACTTC; CDR3aa: CASRLLGSYEQYF